Following are 5 T cell receptor beta chains from one sample sequenced in a study of CD8 T cells in Susac syndrome. RNA in amounts of roughly 0.45 to 1 ug was reverse transcribed with random hexamers. TCRdb ran MiXCR on the immunoSEQ multiplex PCR reads and lists one entry per CDR3 protein. The profile covers about 150,000 distinct CDR3 sequences, with 94% appearing a single time and 0.2% to 0.25% taken by the ten largest. Material for sequencing was CD8+ T cells from PBMCs. These receptors were taken from a human donor with multiple sclerosis.

This chain links TRBV5-1 with TRBJ2-1; TRBD2 aligns across 7 bases. The CDR3 runs to 14 residues. Trimming took 4 bases from V and 2 from J; bases not matched to a gene: 3. Germline V gene sequence: CDR1 SGHRS, CDR2 YFSETQ. The CDR3 loop reads CASSPAGPYNEQFF. CDR3 bases: TGCGCCAGCAGCCCAGCGGGGCCCTACAATGAGCAGTTCTTC.

The V gene is TRBV5-1, the J gene TRBJ2-1; no clear D. Trimming stripped 6 bases from V and 10 bases from J, with 11 bases between. The CDR3 extends over 11 amino acids. Germline V gene sequence: CDR1 SGHRS, CDR2 YFSETQ. The CDR3 spells CASTGSTEQFF. In nucleotides, the CDR3 is TGCGCCAGCACGGGCTCGACCGAGCAGTTCTTC.

The chain couples TRBV4-3 to TRBJ1-2; D not certain. With 3 bases removed from V and 1 base from J, the gap between germline ends came to 9 bases. The CDR3 sequence is 14 residues long. Per germline, CDR1 LGHNA and CDR2 YSLEER. This CDR3 reads CASSQYSNNYGYTF. In DNA, the CDR3 is TGCGCCAGCAGCCAGTACTCCAATAACTATGGCTACACCTTC.

This clonotype was observed a single time. The CDR3 sequence is CASSSRGAGANVLTF. For the CDR3, the DNA is TGTGCCAGCAGTTCCAGGGGGGCTGGGGCCAACGTCCTGACTTTC. V usage is TRBV27 and J usage is TRBJ2-6; D possibly corresponds to TRBD1 (7 bases). CDR3 length: 15 amino acids. V gave up 4 bases and J gave up 2 bases, with 9 bases separating them. Looked up from germline, CDR1 is MNHEY and CDR2 is SMNVEV (reference sequence).

V is TRBV20-1 and J is TRBJ2-7, with D perhaps being TRBD1 or TRBD2 (5 bases each). This CDR3 spans 16 amino acids. CDR1 is DFQATT and CDR2 is SNEGSKA in the germline V gene (reference sequence). The V and J ends lost 6 bases and 3 bases respectively, with 24 bases between them. CDR3 loop: CSAPQSTGTSVYEQYF. CDR3 nucleotides: TGCAGTGCCCCGCAATCTACCGGGACGTCCGTCTACGAGCAGTACTTC.